This entry lists 15 T cell receptor beta chains sequenced from one sample in a study of CD4 T cells in relation to SARS-CoV-2 and coronaviruses. Unexposed donor CD4+ T cells date from about 2011-2019, before the COVID-19 pandemic. CD4+ T cells were isolated from the cells after around eleven days of culture. For these TCRs, the target antigens are not known. The table came from immunoSEQ multiplex PCR; TCRdb's copy has only in-frame clones and leaves some out. The sample contains about 20,000 clones, almost 75% of which appear only once. The specimen was CD4+ T cells from PBMCs, cultured in vitro. These receptors were collected from a human donor in good health.

The chain recombines TRBV19 with TRBJ2-5; 10 bases match TRBD1. Trimming cost V 9 bases and J 4 bases; bases outside gene matches: 5. This CDR3 region has 13 residues. The germline CDR1 and CDR2 sequences are LNHDA and SQIVND (reference sequence). The CDR3 nucleotides are TGTGCCAGCGGGACAGGGGCCACAGAGACCCAGTACTTC. Its translation: CASGTGATETQYF.

This clone is a singleton in its sample. This chain connects TRBV12-3 or TRBV12-4 to TRBJ2-1; D call uncertain. Trimming took off 3 bases at V and 9 bases at J, with 12 bases between the two ends. CDR3 size: 13 residues. This chain's CDR3 is CASSFPGRTEQFF. Here the CDR3 DNA reads TGTGCCAGCAGTTTCCCCGGACGGACTGAGCAGTTCTTC.

CDR3 in DNA: TGTGCCAGCAGCTTGGCCGAGACCCAGTACTTC. Encoded protein: CASSLAETQYF. The V call is TRBV5-6, the J call TRBJ2-5; unclear D gene. Germline values: CDR1 SGHDT, CDR2 YYEEEE. The V end was cut by 0 bases, the J end by 5 bases, with 2 bases between. The CDR3 consists of 11 residues.

The chain couples TRBV29-1 to TRBJ2-1, with D hard to call. V lost 6 bases, J lost 0 bases, and 27 bases lay in between. The CDR3 is 19 residues long. Germline loops: CDR1 SQVTM, CDR2 ANQGSEA. As DNA, the CDR3 is TGCAGCGTCCCGACTCTGGCCCAGCGCTACTCCCGCTCCTACAATGAGCAGTTCTTC. It codes for CSVPTLAQRYSRSYNEQFF.

The chain has TRBV12-3 or TRBV12-4 and TRBJ1-1; TRBD1 matches at 8 bases. This CDR3 region has 13 residues. V gave up 3 bases and J gave up 7 bases; unmatched junction bases: 4. CDR3 sequence: CASSLDGQGEAFF. DNA of the CDR3: TGTGCCAGCAGTTTGGACGGACAGGGTGAAGCTTTCTTT.

The chain recombines TRBV29-1 with TRBJ2-3; D is perhaps TRBD2 (5 bases). The CDR3 consists of 14 residues. Germline V gene sequence: CDR1 SQVTM, CDR2 ANQGSEA. Trimming cost V 7 bases and J 2 bases, with 16 bases left between them. CDR3 in amino acids: CSGGLGVDTDTQYF. DNA of the CDR3: TGCAGCGGTGGCCTCGGGGTCGACACAGATACGCAGTATTTT.

The chain joins TRBV6-9 to TRBJ2-1; 16 bases are shared with TRBD2. This CDR3 has 17 amino acids. The ends lost 3 bases at V and 8 bases at J; junction bases unmatched: 7. Germline CDR1 reads MNHGY; CDR2 reads SVAAGI. The CDR3 is CASSYGTSGRAIYEQFF. Here the CDR3 DNA reads TGTGCCAGCAGTTACGGGACTAGCGGGAGGGCCATTTATGAGCAGTTCTTC.

J is TRBJ2-1 and V is TRBV7-8; either TRBD1 or TRBD2 may supply D (7 bases each). This CDR3 contains 17 residues. The V end lost 4 bases, the J end lost 9 bases, and 25 bases lay between the germline ends. Germline CDR1 and CDR2: SGHVS and FQNEAQ. The CDR3 loop reads CASSYPPWTRGPGEQFF. As DNA, the CDR3 is TGTGCCAGCAGCTACCCCCCATGGACTAGGGGGCCTGGTGAGCAGTTCTTC.

The chain links TRBV18 to TRBJ2-3; D unclear. Germline V gene sequence: CDR1 KGHSH, CDR2 LQKENI. V was trimmed by 3 bases and J by 2 bases, leaving 18 bases between them. The CDR3 is 17 amino acids. The DNA for the CDR3 is TGTGCCAGCTCACCCTCGACATTTCCGAAATCCACAGATACGCAGTATTTT. Amino acid sequence: CASSPSTFPKSTDTQYF.

This sequence joins TRBV7-9 and TRBJ2-3; the match to TRBD2 covers 9 bases. V gave up 10 bases and J gave up 5 bases; unmatched junction bases: 19. Germline CDR1 is SEHNR and CDR2 is FQNEAQ (reference sequence). The CDR3 is made up of 17 amino acids. The CDR3 DNA reads as TGTGCCAATGCGGACTGGACAGTTAGCGGGGGAGGAGATACGCAGTATTTT. Encoded protein: CANADWTVSGGGDTQYF.

This clone occurred once. This chain links TRBV18 with TRBJ2-2; 10 nucleotides match TRBD1. The CDR3 sequence is 17 residues long. Germline lookup yields CDR1 KGHSH and CDR2 LQKENI. The V gene end was trimmed by 3 bases and the J gene end by 6 bases; junction bases not matched to a gene: 10. The CDR3 nucleotides read TGTGCCAGCTCACCCTTGACAGGGGGCTCCTCCGCCGGGGAGCTGTTTTTT. This sequence encodes CASSPLTGGSSAGELFF.

The CDR3 spells CASSQGQERCCEQYF. For the CDR3, the DNA is TGTGCCAGCAGCCAAGGGCAGGAGAGATGCTGCGAGCAGTACTTC. This chain links TRBV3-1 (or the pseudogene TRBV3-2) with TRBJ2-7, with D unclear. There are 15 residues in the CDR3. CDR1 and CDR2 (germline): LGHDT, YNNKEL (reference sequence). V gave up 1 base and J gave up 6 bases, with 16 bases separating them.

The V and J genes are TRBV13 and TRBJ2-3; either TRBD1 or TRBD2 may supply D (5 bases each). There are 17 residues in the CDR3. Germline V gives CDR1 PRHDT, CDR2 FYEKMQ (reference sequence). Between the trimmed V and J ends, which lost 5 bases and 4 bases, there was a span of 22 bases. The CDR3 region is CASSVRYSGTWPDTQYF. The CDR3 DNA reads TGTGCCAGCAGCGTCAGATACTCCGGGACCTGGCCAGATACGCAGTATTTT.

The chain carries TRBV11-3 and TRBJ2-3, with D uncertain. This CDR3 region has 15 residues. Germline V lookup: CDR1 SGHNT, CDR2 YENEEA. The germline V and J ends were trimmed by 1 base and 0 bases, with 8 bases remaining between them. CDR3: CASSLGGSSTDTQYF. In nucleotides, the CDR3 is TGTGCCAGCAGCTTAGGAGGTTCCAGCACAGATACGCAGTATTTT. Full variable domain (remainder filled in from reference TRBV11-3 and TRBJ2-3): EAGVVQSPRYKIIEKKQPVAFWCNPISGHNTLYWYLQNLGQGPELLIRYENEEAVDDSQLPKDRFSAERLKGVDSTLKIQPAELGDSAVYLCASSLGGSSTDTQYFGPGTRLTVL.

The genes are TRBV20-1 and TRBJ2-1, with D tentatively TRBD1 (6 bases). The CDR3 consists of 11 residues. From germline, CDR1 is DFQATT and CDR2 SNEGSKA (reference sequence). V lost 4 bases and J lost 9, with 10 bases in between. CDR3 sequence (DNA): TGCAGTGCTAACAGGGTCACTGAGCAGTTCTTC. Its protein product is CSANRVTEQFF.